The TCR beta chain described here comes from a study of OX40 agonist ivuxolimab in advanced cancers. Study-level information: The mean age was approximately 60 years, ranging from roughly 23 to 79, with 65% to 90% of participants male. Allowance was made for prior anti-PD-1, anti-PD-L1 or anti-CTLA-4 therapy, and roughly 40% had some. Study-wide points: Doses of 0.1 to 3.0 mg/kg were accompanied by clonal expansion of CD4+ and CD8+ blood T cells by week 6.

TCRdb's table, derived via immunoSEQ multiplex PCR, lists solely in-frame clones and lacks some. In the table there are fewer than 100,000 clones, approximately 90% of which are singletons. The cohort excluded patients with autoimmune disease history or systemic immunosuppression. This clone was seen only once. Its target is unknown. The V gene's germline CDR1 is KGHSH and CDR2 LQKENI. V was cut by 5 bases and J by 5 bases, with 12 bases left in between. This CDR3 contains 13 residues. This sequence joins TRBV18 and TRBJ2-5; D is perhaps TRBD2 (5 bases). The sample was CD4+ or CD8+ T cells sorted from blood, taken in a trial of the OX40 agonist ivuxolimab. This receptor was identified in an adult with an advanced solid tumor such as melanoma, head and neck, liver or kidney cancer. The CDR3: CASSEGSDETQYF. As DNA, the CDR3 is TGTGCCAGCTCAGAGGGATCCGACGAGACCCAGTACTTC.